The 4 T cell receptor beta chains below were found in one sample sequenced in a study of blood T cell repertoires in COVID-19. The method was immunoSEQ multiplex PCR; TCRdb's version includes in-frame clones alone and lacks a portion of them. The sample contains 200,000 to 250,000 clones, around 90% of which appear only once. Sequencing used PBMCs or T cells enriched from blood (not recorded which). These receptor sequences come from a woman between 45 and 65 years old with acute COVID-19.

The chain links TRBV5-4 to TRBJ2-1; a weak D match, TRBD2 (6 bases). V was trimmed by 0 bases and J by 2 bases, leaving 15 bases between them. This CDR3 spans 17 amino acids. CDR1 is SGHNT and CDR2 is YYREEE in the germline V gene (reference sequence). The CDR3 is CASSLAGLAYPYNEQFF. Written as DNA, the CDR3 is TGTGCCAGCAGCTTGGCCGGGCTAGCGTATCCCTACAATGAGCAGTTCTTC.

The rearrangement uses TRBV7-3 and TRBJ2-7; TRBD2 is a possible D gene (7 bases). CDR3 length equals 15 residues. CDR1 is SGHTA, CDR2 FQGTGA, per germline. Trimming took 2 bases from V and 4 from J, leaving 15 bases between them. The CDR3 sequence is CASSLGGGRNYEQYF. In DNA, the CDR3 is TGTGCCAGCAGCTTAGGGGGCGGGAGAAATTACGAGCAGTACTTC.

This chain links TRBV5-1 with TRBJ2-3, with D tentatively TRBD2 (6 bases). The germline CDR1 and CDR2 sequences are SGHRS and YFSETQ. The CDR3 totals 16 residues. Trimming cost V 0 bases and J 0 bases, with 11 bases left between them. The CDR3 sequence: CASSLGRGSSTDTQYF. For the CDR3, the DNA is TGCGCCAGCAGCTTGGGGAGGGGCTCTAGCACAGATACGCAGTATTTT.

The CDR3 loop reads CATSRDTGGNEQFF. CDR3 DNA: TGTGCCACCAGCAGAGATACGGGGGGCAATGAGCAGTTCTTC. This rearrangement joins TRBV15 to TRBJ2-1; 7 bases fit TRBD2. The trim removed 0 bases at V and 6 bases at J, leaving 2 bases unmatched. Per the germline V gene, CDR1 is LNHNV and CDR2 is YYDKDF (reference sequence). CDR3 length: 14 residues. Supplemented by reference TRBV15 and TRBJ2-1, the full variable domain reads DAMVIQNPRYQVTQFGKPVTLSCSQTLNHNVMYWYQQKSSQAPKLLFHYYDKDFNNEADTPDNFQSRRPNTSFCFLDIRSPGLGDTAMYLCATSRDTGGNEQFFGPGTRLTVL.